This TCR beta chain was sequenced in a study of blood T cell repertoires in COVID-19. Turning to the study itself: Sites across the United States, Italy and Spain contributed samples from acute and convalescent COVID-19. Nucleic acid was either cDNA or gDNA, and it came from T cells, B-cell-depleted T cells, or PBMCs.

The V end lost 6 bases, the J end lost 0 bases, and 14 bases lay between the germline ends. This CDR3 contains 15 residues. CDR1 SGHAT and CDR2 FQNNGV come from the germline V gene. The repertoire was sequenced with immunoSEQ multiplex PCR; TCRdb's copy has only in-frame clones and lacks some. The top ten clones hold more than 20% of a sample with fewer than 40,000 clones, more than 65% of them seen once. The chain carries TRBV11-2 and TRBJ1-2; D may be TRBD1 (6 bases). The TCR was taken from a man in his 70s with acute or convalescent COVID-19. What was sequenced was peripheral blood. For the CDR3, the DNA is TGTGCCAGCAGTAAATGGACAGCAACTAACTATGGCTACACCTTC. It codes for CASSKWTATNYGYTF.